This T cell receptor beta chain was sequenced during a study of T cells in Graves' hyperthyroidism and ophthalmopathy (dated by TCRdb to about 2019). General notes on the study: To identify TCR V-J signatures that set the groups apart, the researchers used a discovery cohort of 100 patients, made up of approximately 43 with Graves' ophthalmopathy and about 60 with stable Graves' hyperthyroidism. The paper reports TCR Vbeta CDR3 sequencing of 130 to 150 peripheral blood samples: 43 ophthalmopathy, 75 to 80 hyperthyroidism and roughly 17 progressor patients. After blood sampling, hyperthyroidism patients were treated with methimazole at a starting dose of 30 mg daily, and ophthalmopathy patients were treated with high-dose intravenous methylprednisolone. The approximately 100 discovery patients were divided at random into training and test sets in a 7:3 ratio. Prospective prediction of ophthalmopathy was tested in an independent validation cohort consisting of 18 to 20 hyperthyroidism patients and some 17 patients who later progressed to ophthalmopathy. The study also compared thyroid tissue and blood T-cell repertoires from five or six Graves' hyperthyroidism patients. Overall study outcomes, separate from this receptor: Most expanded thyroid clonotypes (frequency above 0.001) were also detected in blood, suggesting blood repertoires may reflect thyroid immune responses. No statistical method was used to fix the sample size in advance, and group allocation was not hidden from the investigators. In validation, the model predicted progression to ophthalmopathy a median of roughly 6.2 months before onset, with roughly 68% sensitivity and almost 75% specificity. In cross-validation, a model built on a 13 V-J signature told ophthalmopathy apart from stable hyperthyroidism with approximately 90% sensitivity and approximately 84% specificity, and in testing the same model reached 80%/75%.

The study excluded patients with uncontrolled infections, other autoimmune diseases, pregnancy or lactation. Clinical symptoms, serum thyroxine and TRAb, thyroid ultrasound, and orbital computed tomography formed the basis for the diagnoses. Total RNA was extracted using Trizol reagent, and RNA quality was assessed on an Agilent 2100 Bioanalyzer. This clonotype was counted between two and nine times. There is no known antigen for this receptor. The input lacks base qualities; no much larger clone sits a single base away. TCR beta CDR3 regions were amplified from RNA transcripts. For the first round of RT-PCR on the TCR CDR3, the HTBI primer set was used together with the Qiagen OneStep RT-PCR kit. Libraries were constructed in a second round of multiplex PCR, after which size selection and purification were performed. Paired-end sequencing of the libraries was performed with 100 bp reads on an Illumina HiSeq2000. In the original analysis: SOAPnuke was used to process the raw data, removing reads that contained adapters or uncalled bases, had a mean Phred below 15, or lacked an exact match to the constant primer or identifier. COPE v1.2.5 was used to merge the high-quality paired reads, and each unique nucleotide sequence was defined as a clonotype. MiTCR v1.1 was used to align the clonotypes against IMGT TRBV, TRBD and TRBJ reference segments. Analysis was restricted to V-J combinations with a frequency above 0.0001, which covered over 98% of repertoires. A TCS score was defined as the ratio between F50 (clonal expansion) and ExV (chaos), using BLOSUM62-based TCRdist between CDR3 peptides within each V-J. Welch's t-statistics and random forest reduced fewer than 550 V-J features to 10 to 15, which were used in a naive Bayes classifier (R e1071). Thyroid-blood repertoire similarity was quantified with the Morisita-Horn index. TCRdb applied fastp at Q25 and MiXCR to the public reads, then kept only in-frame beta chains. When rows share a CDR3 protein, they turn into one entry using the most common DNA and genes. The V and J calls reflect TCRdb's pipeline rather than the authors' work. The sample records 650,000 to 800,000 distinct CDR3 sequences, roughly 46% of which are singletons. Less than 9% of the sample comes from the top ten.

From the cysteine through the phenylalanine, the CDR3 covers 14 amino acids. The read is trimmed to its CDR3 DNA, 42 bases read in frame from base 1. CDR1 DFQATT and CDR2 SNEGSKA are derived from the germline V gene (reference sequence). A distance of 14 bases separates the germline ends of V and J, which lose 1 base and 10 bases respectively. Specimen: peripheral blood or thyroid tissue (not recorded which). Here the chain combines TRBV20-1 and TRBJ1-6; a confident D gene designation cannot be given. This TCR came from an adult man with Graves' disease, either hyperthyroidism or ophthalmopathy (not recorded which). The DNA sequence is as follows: TGCAGTGCTAGAGGGGCCGAGATTGAGTCACCCCTCCACTTT. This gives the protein CSARGAEIESPLHF.